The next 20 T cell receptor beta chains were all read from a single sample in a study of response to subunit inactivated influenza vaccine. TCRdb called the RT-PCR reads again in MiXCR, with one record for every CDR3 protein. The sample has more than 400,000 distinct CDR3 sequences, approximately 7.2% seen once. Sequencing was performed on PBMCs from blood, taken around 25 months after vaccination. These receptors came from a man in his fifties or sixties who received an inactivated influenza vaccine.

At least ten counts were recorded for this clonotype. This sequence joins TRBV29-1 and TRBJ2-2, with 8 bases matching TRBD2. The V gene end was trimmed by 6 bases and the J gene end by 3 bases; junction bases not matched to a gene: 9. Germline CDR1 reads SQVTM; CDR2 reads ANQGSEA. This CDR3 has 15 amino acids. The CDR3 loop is CSVSGLAGYTGELFF. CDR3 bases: TGCAGCGTCAGCGGGCTAGCGGGTTACACCGGGGAGCTGTTTTTT.

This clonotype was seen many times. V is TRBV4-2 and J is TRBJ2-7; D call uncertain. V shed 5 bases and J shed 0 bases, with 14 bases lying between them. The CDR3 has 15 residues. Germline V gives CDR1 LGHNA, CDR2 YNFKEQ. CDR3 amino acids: CASSARLTDSYEQYF. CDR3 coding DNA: TGTGCCAGCAGCGCCCGACTGACTGACTCCTACGAGCAGTACTTC.

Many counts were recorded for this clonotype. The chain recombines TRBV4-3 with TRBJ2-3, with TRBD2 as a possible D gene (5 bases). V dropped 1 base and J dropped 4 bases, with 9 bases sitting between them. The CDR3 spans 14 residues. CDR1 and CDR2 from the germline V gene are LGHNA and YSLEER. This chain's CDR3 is CASSQGPSPDTQYF. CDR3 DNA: TGCGCCAGCAGCCAAGGACCTAGCCCAGATACGCAGTATTTT.

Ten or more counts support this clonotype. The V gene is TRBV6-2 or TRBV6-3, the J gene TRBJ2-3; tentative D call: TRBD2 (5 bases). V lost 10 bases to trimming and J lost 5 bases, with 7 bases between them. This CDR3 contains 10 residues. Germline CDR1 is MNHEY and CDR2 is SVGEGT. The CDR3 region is CATRGDTQYF. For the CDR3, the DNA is TGTGCCACTCGGGGAGATACGCAGTATTTT.

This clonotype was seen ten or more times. The CDR3 region has the DNA TGCAGCGTTGTAGCGGGGTCGGGCAATCAGCCCCAGCATTTT. This gives the protein CSVVAGSGNQPQHF. The genes are TRBV29-1 and TRBJ1-5; D not certain. The germline V gene has CDR1 SQVTM and CDR2 ANQGSEA. This CDR3 contains 14 residues. V lost 4 bases, J lost 2 bases, and 12 bases lay in between.

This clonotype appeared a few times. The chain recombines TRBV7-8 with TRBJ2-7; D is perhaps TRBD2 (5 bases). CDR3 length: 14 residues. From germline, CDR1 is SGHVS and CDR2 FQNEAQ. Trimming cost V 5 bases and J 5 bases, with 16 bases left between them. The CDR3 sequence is CASSPYRGSNEQYF. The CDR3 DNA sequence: TGTGCCAGCAGCCCTTACCGGGGTTCCAACGAGCAGTACTTC.

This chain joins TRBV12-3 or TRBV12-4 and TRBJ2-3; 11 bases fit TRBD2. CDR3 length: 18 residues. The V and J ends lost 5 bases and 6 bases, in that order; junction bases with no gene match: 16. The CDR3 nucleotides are TGTGCCAGCAGTCCCGTAAGCCTAGCGGGGGGCACTCGGGATACGCAGTATTTT. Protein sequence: CASSPVSLAGGTRDTQYF.

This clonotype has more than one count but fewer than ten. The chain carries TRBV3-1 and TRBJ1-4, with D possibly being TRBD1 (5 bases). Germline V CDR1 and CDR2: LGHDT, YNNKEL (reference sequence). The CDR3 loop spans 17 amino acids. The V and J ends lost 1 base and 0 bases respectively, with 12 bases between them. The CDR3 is CASSQGVDTATNEKLFF. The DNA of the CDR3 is TGTGCCAGCAGCCAAGGCGTGGACACTGCAACTAATGAAAAACTGTTTTTT.

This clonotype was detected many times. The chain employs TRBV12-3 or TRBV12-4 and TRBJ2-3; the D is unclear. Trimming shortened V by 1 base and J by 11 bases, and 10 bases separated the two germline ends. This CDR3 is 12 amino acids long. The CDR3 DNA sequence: TGTGCCAGCAGTTTAGAGGGTCGTGTGCAGTATTTT. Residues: CASSLEGRVQYF.

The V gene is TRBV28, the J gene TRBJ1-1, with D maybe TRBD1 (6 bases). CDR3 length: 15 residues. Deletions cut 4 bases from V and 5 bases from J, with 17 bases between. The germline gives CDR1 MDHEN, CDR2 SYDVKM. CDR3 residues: CASSSGTRGGTEAFF. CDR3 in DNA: TGTGCCAGCAGTTCCGGGACAAGGGGGGGGACTGAAGCTTTCTTT.

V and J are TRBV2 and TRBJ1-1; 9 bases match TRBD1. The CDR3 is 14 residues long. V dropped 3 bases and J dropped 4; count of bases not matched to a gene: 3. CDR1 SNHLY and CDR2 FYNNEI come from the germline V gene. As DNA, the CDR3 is TGTGCCAGCAGTGAGCTGACAGGGGGCACTGAAGCTTTCTTT. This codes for CASSELTGGTEAFF. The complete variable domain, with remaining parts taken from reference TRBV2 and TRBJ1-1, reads EPEVTQTPSHQVTQMGQEVILRCVPISNHLYFYWYRQILGQKVEFLVSFYNNEISEKSEIFDDQFSVERPDGSNFTLKIRSTKLEDSAMYFCASSELTGGTEAFFGQGTRLTVV.

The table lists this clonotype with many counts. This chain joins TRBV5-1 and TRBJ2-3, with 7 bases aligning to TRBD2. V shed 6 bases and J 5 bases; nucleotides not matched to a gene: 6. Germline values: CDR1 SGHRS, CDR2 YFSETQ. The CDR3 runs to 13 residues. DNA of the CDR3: TGCGCCAGCAACTGGGGGGGGGAAGATACGCAGTATTTT. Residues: CASNWGGEDTQYF.

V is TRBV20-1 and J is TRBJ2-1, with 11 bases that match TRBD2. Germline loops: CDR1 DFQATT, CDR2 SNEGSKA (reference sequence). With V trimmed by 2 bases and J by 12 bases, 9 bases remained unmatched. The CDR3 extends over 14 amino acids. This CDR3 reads CSARPGTSGAGQFF. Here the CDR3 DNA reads TGCAGTGCTAGACCCGGGACTAGCGGTGCGGGGCAGTTCTTC.

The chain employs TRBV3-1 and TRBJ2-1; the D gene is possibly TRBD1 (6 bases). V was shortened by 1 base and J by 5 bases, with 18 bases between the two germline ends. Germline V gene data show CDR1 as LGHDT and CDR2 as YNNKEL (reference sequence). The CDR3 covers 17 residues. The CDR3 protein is CASSQAAGTTGNNEQFF. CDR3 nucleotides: TGTGCCAGCAGCCAAGCGGCCGGGACAACGGGAAACAATGAGCAGTTCTTC.

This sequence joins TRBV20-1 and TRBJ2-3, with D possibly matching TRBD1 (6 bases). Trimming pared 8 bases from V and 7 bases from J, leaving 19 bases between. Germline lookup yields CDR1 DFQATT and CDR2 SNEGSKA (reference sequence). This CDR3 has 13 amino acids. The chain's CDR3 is CSPLGQTSYTQYF. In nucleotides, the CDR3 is TGCAGTCCACTAGGACAGACTTCCTATACGCAGTATTTT.

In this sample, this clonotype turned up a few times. The CDR3 DNA reads TGCAGTGCTTTCGGGCCAGCGGAGGTACAAGAGACCCAGTACTTC. Amino acids: CSAFGPAEVQETQYF. The V gene is TRBV20-1, the J gene TRBJ2-5; D might be TRBD2 (5 bases). The CDR3 covers 15 residues. Trimming shortened V by 5 bases and J by 2 bases, and 18 bases separated the two germline ends. In germline, CDR1 is DFQATT, CDR2 SNEGSKA (reference sequence).

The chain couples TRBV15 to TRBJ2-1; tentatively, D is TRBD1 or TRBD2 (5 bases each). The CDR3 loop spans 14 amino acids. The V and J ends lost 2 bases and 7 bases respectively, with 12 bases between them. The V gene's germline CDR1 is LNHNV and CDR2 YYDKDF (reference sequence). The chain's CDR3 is CATSRTGQRNEQFF. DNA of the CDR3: TGTGCCACCAGCAGAACGGGGCAGAGAAATGAGCAGTTCTTC.

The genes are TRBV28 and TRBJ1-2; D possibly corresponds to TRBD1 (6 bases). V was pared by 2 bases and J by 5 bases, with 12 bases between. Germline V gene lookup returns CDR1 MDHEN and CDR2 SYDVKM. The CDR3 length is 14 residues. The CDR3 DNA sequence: TGTGCCAGCAGTTTACCACACAGGGAGTATGGCTACACCTTC. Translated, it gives CASSLPHREYGYTF.

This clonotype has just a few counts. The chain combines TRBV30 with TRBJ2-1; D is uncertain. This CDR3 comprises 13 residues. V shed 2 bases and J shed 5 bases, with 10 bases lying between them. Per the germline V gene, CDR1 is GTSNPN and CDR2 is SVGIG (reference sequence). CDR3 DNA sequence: TGTGCCTGGAGTATCAACTCGAACAATGAGCAGTTCTTC. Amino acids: CAWSINSNNEQFF.

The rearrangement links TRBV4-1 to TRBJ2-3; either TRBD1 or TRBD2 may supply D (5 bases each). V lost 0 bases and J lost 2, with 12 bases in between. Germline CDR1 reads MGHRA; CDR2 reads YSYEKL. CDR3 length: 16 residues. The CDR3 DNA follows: TGCGCCAGCAGCCAAGATATGGGGGTCGTCACAGATACGCAGTATTTT. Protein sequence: CASSQDMGVVTDTQYF.